This T cell receptor (beta chain) was sequenced for a study of shared clonotypes between healthy human individuals. Points from the study as a whole: It was the few donors that limited the genetic and exposure-history diversity represented.

On this clone itself: Its target is not known. Other DNA sequences within the sample encode an identical CDR3.

CD8 cells regarded as naive lacked CD45RO, were positively chosen for CCR7, and omitted terminally differentiated effector memory CD45RA+ cells. HIV-negative, healthy adults without recent acute infections or vaccinations were the donors. Germline V gives CDR1 MNHEY, CDR2 SMNVEV (reference sequence). Trimming removed 5 bases at V and 3 bases at J, with 11 bases between. This CDR3 contains 13 residues. Assay used: immunoSEQ multiplex PCR; TCRdb lists only in-frame clones, some missing. The sample shows millions of clones, roughly 95% of them seen only once. Source material: naive CD8+ T cells sorted from blood. This TCR was sampled from a man aged 18 to 29 in good health. The chain joins TRBV27 to TRBJ2-7, with a possible D match to TRBD1 (6 bases). The CDR3 nucleotides are TGTGCCAGCAGTCTCAGGGGACACTACGAGCAGTACTTC. This sequence encodes CASSLRGHYEQYF.